A single count supports the clone carrying this TCR beta chain. This specimen belongs to a study of blood T cell repertoires in COVID-19. Study background: Nucleic acid was either cDNA or gDNA, and it came from T cells, B-cell-depleted T cells, or PBMCs.

Assay used: immunoSEQ multiplex PCR; TCRdb lists only in-frame clones, some missing. The top ten clones hold 4.5% to 5.5% of a sample with over 200,000 clones, around 85% of them seen once. Germline CDR1 and CDR2: MDHEN and SYDVKM. The CDR3 loop spans 17 amino acids. V was pared by 6 bases and J by 0 bases, with 11 bases of the junction left unmatched. The chain links TRBV28 to TRBJ1-1; 9 bases align to TRBD1. The sequenced sample was peripheral blood. This receptor was obtained from a human donor in a cohort sampled during active COVID-19. The CDR3, as DNA: TGTGCCAGCAGCCGACCGGGACAGGGAAAGATGAACACTGAAGCTTTCTTT. Its protein is CASSRPGQGKMNTEAFF.